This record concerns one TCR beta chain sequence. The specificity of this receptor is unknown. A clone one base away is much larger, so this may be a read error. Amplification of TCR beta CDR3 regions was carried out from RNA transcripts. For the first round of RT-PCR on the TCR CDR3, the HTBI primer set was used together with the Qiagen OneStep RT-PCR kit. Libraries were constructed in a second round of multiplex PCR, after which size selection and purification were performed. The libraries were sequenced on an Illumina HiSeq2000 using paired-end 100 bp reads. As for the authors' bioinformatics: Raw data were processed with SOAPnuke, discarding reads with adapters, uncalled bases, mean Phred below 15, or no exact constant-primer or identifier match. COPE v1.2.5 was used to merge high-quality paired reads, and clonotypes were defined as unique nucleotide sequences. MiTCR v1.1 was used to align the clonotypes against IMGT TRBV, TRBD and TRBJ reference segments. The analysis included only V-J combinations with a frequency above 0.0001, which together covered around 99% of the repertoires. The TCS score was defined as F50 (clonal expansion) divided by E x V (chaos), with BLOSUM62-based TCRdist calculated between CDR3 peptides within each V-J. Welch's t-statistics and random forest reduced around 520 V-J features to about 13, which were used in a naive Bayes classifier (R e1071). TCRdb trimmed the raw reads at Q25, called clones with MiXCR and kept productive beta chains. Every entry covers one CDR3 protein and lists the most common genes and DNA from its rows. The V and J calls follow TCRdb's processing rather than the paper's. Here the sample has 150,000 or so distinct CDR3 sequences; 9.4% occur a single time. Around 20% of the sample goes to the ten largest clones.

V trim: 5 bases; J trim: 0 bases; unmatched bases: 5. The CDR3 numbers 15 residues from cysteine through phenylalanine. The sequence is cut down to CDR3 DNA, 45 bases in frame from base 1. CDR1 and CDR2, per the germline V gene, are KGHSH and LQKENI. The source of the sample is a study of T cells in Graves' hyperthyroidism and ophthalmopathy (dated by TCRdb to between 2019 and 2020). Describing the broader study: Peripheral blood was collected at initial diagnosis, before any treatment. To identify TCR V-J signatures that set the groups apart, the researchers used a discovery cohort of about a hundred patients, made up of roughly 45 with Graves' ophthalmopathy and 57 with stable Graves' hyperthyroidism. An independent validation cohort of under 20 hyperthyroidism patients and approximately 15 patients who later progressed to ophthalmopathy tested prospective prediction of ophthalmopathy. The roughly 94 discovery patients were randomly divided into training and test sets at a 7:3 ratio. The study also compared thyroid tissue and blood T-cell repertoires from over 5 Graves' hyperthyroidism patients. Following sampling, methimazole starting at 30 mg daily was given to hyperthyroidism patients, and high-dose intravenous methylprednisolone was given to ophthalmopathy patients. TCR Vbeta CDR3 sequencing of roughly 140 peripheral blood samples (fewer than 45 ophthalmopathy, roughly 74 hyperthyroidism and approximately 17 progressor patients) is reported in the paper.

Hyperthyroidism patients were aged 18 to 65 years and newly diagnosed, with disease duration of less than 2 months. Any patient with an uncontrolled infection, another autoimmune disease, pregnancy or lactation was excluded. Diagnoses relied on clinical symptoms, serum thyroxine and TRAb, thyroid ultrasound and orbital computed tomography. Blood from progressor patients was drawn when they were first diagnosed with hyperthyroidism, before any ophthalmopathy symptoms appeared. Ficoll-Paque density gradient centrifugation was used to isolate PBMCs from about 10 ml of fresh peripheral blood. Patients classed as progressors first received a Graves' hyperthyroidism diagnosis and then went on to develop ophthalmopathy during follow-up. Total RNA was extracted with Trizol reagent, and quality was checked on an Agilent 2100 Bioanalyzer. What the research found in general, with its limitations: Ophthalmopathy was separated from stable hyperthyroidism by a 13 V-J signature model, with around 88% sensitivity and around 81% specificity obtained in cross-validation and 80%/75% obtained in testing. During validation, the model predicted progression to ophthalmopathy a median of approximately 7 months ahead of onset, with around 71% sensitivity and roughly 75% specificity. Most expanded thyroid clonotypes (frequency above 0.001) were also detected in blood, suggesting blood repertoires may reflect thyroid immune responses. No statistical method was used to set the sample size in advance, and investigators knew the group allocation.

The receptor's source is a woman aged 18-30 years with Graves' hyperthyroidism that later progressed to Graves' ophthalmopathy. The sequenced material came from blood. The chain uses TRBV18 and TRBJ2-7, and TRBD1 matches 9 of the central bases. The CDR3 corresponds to CASSTGQGISYEQYF. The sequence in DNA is TGTGCCAGCTCAACAGGACAGGGGATCTCCTACGAGCAGTACTTC. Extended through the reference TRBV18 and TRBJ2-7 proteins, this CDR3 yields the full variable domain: NAGVMQNPRHLVRRRGQEARLRCSPMKGHSHVYWYRQLPEEGLKFMVYLQKENIIDESGMPKERFSAEFPKEGPSILRIQQVVRGDSAAYFCASSTGQGISYEQYFGPGTRLTVT.